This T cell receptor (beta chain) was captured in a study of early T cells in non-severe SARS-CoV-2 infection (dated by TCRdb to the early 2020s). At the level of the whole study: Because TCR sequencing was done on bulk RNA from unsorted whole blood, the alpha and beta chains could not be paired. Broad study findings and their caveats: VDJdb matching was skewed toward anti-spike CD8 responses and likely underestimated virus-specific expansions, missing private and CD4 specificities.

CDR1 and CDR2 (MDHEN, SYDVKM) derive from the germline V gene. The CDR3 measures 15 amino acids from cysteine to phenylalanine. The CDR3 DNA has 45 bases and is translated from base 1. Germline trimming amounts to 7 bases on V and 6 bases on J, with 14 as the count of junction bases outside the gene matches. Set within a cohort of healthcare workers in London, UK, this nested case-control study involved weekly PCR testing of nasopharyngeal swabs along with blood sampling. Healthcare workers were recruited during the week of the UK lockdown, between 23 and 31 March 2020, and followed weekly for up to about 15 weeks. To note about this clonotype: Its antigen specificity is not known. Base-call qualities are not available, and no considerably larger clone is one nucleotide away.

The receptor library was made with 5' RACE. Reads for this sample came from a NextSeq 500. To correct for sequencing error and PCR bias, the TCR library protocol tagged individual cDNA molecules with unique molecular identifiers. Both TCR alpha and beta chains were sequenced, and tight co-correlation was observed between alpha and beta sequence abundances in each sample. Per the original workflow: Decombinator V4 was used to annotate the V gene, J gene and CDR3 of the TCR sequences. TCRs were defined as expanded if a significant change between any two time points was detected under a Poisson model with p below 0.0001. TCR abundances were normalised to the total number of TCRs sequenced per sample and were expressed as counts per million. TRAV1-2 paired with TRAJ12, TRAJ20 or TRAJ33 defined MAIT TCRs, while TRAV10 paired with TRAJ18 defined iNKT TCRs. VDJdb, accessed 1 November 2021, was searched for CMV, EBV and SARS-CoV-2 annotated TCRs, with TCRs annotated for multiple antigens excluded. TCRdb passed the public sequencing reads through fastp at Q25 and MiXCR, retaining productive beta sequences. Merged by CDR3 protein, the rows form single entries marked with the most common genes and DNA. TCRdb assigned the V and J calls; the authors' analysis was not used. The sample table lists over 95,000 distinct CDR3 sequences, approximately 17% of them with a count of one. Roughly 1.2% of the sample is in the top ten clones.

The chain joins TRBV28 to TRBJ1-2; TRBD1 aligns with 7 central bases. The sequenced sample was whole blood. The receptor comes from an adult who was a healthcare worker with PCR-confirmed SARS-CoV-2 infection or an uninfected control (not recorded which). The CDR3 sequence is CASTMGTVIADGYTF. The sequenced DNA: TGTGCCAGCACCATGGGGACAGTCATTGCTGATGGCTACACCTTC.